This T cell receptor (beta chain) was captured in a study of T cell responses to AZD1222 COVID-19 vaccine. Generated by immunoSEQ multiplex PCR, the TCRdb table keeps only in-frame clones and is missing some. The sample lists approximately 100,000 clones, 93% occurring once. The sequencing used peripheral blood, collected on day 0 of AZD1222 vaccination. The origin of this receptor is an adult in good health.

The CDR3 region is CASSTHGDGGLNEQFF. CDR3 DNA: TGTGCCAGTAGTACTCACGGTGACGGGGGCCTCAATGAGCAGTTCTTC. This chain connects TRBV19 to TRBJ2-1; either TRBD1 or TRBD2 may fit D (6 bases each). Germline V CDR1 and CDR2: LNHDA, SQIVND (reference sequence). With 4 bases removed from V and 6 bases from J, the gap between germline ends came to 19 bases. This CDR3 has 16 amino acids.